The T cell receptor beta chain described here comes from a study of blood T cell repertoires in COVID-19. CDR1 is SGHTA and CDR2 is FQGNSA in the germline V gene. Trimming cost V 3 bases and J 8 bases; bases outside gene matches: 4. This CDR3 has 15 residues. Only in-frame clones appear in the TCRdb table, and some are missing; sequencing was by immunoSEQ multiplex PCR. The sample holds about 190,000 clones, around 89% seen once. The V and J genes are TRBV7-2 and TRBJ2-1; 13 bases are a match to TRBD2. The receptor comes from a man between 50 and 59 years old with acute or convalescent COVID-19. Specimen: peripheral blood. The CDR3 nucleotides read TGTGCCAGCAGCTTGACTAGCGGGGGGTGGGATGAGCAGTTCTTC. This encodes CASSLTSGGWDEQFF.